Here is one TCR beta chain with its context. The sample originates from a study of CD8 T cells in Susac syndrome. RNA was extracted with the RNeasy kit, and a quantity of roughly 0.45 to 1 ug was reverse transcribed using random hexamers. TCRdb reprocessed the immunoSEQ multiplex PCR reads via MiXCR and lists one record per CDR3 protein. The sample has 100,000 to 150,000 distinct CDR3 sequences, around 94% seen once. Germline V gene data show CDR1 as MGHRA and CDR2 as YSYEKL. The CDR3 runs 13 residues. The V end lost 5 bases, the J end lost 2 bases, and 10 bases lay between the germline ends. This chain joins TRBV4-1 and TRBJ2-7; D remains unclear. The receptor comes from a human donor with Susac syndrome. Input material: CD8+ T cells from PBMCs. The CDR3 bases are TGCGCCAGCAGCGTGGGGATCCCCTACGAGCAGTACTTC. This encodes CASSVGIPYEQYF.